This entry concerns a single T cell receptor (beta chain). The data originate from a study of T cells in Graves' hyperthyroidism and ophthalmopathy. RNA transcripts were the template for amplifying TCR beta CDR3 regions. Carried out on the TCR CDR3, a first-round RT-PCR used the HTBI primer set. TCRdb analysed the multiplex PCR reads with MiXCR anew, one entry per CDR3 protein. The table includes about 540,000 distinct CDR3 sequences, roughly 50% detected once. Germline V lookup: CDR1 SNHLY, CDR2 FYNNEI. The CDR3 consists of 16 residues. The junction had 8 bases not matched to a gene; V was cut back by 6 bases and J by 2 bases. Diagnostic decisions used clinical symptoms, serum thyroxine and TRAb, thyroid ultrasound and orbital computed tomography.

This TCR was recovered from a woman aged 18-29 years with Graves' hyperthyroidism. Sequencing input: peripheral blood or thyroid tissue (not recorded which). V gene TRBV2 combines with J gene TRBJ2-5; 11 bases are a match to TRBD2. CDR3 protein: CASRWLLAGVQETQYF. The CDR3 region has the DNA TGTGCCAGCAGGTGGTTACTAGCGGGAGTACAAGAGACCCAGTACTTC. Using reference TRBV2 and TRBJ2-5 for the parts outside the CDR3, the full variable domain is EPEVTQTPSHQVTQMGQEVILRCVPISNHLYFYWYRQILGQKVEFLVSFYNNEISEKSEIFDDQFSVERPDGSNFTLKIRSTKLEDSAMYFCASRWLLAGVQETQYFGPGTRLLVL.